The 13 T cell receptor beta chains in this list originate from one sample, sequenced in a study of blood T cell repertoires in COVID-19. Clones were read by immunoSEQ multiplex PCR, and TCRdb kept only the in-frame ones, dropping some. The sample lists roughly 76,000 clones, around 75% occurring once. The sample consisted of peripheral blood. The source is a man aged 70 or older with acute or convalescent COVID-19.

This clone turned up a few times. The chain couples TRBV11-2 to TRBJ2-7; 15 nucleotides match TRBD2. V was clipped by 5 bases and J by 0 bases; unmatched bases: 5. The CDR3 is 17 amino acids. Germline V gives CDR1 SGHAT, CDR2 FQNNGV. CDR3 bases: TGTGCCAGCAGCAAGGGACTAGCGGGAGGCAACTCCTACGAGCAGTACTTC. This sequence encodes CASSKGLAGGNSYEQYF.

This rearrangement joins TRBV11-2 to TRBJ2-2; 12 bases are shared with TRBD2. After removal of 5 bases from V and 4 bases from J, the junction contained 5 bases not matched to a gene. The V gene's germline CDR1 is SGHAT and CDR2 FQNNGV. CDR3 size: 16 residues. The chain's CDR3 is CASSPTSGSTTGELFF. The DNA for the CDR3 is TGTGCCAGCAGCCCGACTAGCGGGAGTACCACCGGGGAGCTGTTTTTT. The whole variable domain, filled in from reference TRBV11-2 and TRBJ2-2, reads EAGVAQSPRYKIIEKRQSVAFWCNPISGHATLYWYQQILGQGPKLLIQFQNNGVVDDSQLPKDRFSAERLKGVDSTLKIQPAKLEDSAVYLCASSPTSGSTTGELFFGEGSRLTVL.

The sample holds one count of this clone. The V call is TRBV28, the J call TRBJ2-3, with 8 bases fitting TRBD2. V was clipped by 2 bases and J by 8 bases; unmatched bases: 15. Germline V gives CDR1 MDHEN, CDR2 SYDVKM. The length of the CDR3 is 17 residues. Here the CDR3 DNA reads TGTGCCAGCAGTTTAGGCTCAGCGGGAGTGGGGAGGGTTACGCAGTATTTT. Amino acid sequence: CASSLGSAGVGRVTQYF.

This clone was detected a few times. The chain is built from TRBV3-1 (or the pseudogene TRBV3-2) and TRBJ2-1, with D possibly matching TRBD2 (6 bases). The CDR3 covers 15 residues. V was cut by 5 bases and J by 2 bases, with 13 bases left in between. Germline V gene lookup returns CDR1 LGHDT and CDR2 YNNKEL (reference sequence). This chain's CDR3 is CASSSWGTAYNEQFF. CDR3 coding DNA: TGTGCCAGCAGCTCCTGGGGGACTGCCTACAATGAGCAGTTCTTC.

The J gene is TRBJ2-2, the V gene TRBV14, with D tentatively TRBD2 (7 bases). Per germline, CDR1 SGHDN and CDR2 FVKESK. The CDR3 sequence is 14 residues long. V was cut by 2 bases and J by 7 bases, with 11 bases left in between. The CDR3 coding sequence is TGTGCCAGCAGCCAACGGGGGGCTTACGGGGAGCTGTTTTTT. Translation gives CASSQRGAYGELFF.

This chain links TRBV10-3 with TRBJ2-1; 10 bases map to TRBD2. The germline gives CDR1 ENHRY, CDR2 SYGVKD. With V trimmed by 8 bases and J by 5 bases, 9 bases remained unmatched. The CDR3 contains 15 residues. CDR3: CAIRVTSGANNEQFF. The CDR3 region has the DNA TGTGCCATCCGAGTCACTAGCGGGGCCAACAATGAGCAGTTCTTC.

This clone was detected a few times. The CDR3 bases are TGTGCCAGTAGGAGATTTCGGGACAGCTCCTACGAGCAGTACTTC. Its translation: CASRRFRDSSYEQYF. The gene calls are TRBV19 and TRBJ2-7, with 7 positions matching TRBD1. Germline V gives CDR1 LNHDA, CDR2 SQIVND (reference sequence). This CDR3 comprises 15 residues. Trimming removed 6 bases from V and 0 bases from J; junction bases left unmatched: 8.

V gene TRBV29-1 combines with J gene TRBJ2-2; D gene unclear. This CDR3 comprises 13 residues. V dropped 0 bases and J dropped 5 bases, with 7 bases sitting between them. Germline V CDR1 and CDR2: SQVTM, ANQGSEA. The CDR3 DNA reads as TGCAGCGTTGAAGACCTTAGTACCGGGGAGCTGTTTTTT. Translating gives CSVEDLSTGELFF.

The sample holds a few counts of this clone. This chain's CDR3 is CASSEAGSSYNSPLHF. The CDR3 DNA sequence: TGTGCCAGCAGTGAAGCTGGGAGCTCCTATAATTCACCCCTCCACTTT. This sequence joins TRBV2 and TRBJ1-6; no firm D call. The CDR3 totals 16 residues. Trimming removed 0 bases at V and 0 bases at J, with 6 bases between. Germline V lookup: CDR1 SNHLY, CDR2 FYNNEI.

The J gene is TRBJ2-1, the V gene TRBV7-2; 9 bases agree with TRBD2. CDR3 length equals 16 residues. V was pared by 4 bases and J by 1 base, with 5 bases of the junction left unmatched. CDR1 SGHTA and CDR2 FQGNSA come from the germline V gene. CDR3 sequence (DNA): TGTGCCAGCAGCTCCCTCCTAGCGGGGTCCTACAATGAGCAGTTCTTC. Amino acid sequence: CASSSLLAGSYNEQFF.

The V gene is TRBV28, the J gene TRBJ2-7, with 7 bases fitting TRBD2. In germline, CDR1 is MDHEN, CDR2 SYDVKM. The CDR3 consists of 15 residues. V was clipped by 7 bases and J by 0 bases; unmatched bases: 9. The CDR3 sequence: CASNSWGGSSYEQYF. As DNA, the CDR3 is TGTGCCAGCAATTCCTGGGGGGGGAGCTCCTACGAGCAGTACTTC.

The chain employs TRBV6-1 and TRBJ2-7; 8 bases line up with TRBD2. Germline CDR1 is MNHNS and CDR2 is SASEGT. The J segment lost 10 bases and the V segment lost 3 bases, leaving 14 bases of the junction unmatched. The CDR3 runs 15 residues. CDR3 nucleotide sequence: TGTGCCAGCAGTGAGATTATCGACGGGGGGGACTCCCAGTACTTC. Protein: CASSEIIDGGDSQYF.

The chain joins TRBV19 to TRBJ2-1; 10 nucleotides agree with TRBD2. CDR1 and CDR2 (germline): LNHDA, SQIVND (reference sequence). V shed 7 bases and J 5 bases; nucleotides not matched to a gene: 14. This CDR3 has 17 amino acids. The CDR3 sequence is CASTHGASGSSNNEQFF. CDR3 nucleotides: TGTGCCAGTACTCATGGGGCTAGCGGGAGCAGTAACAATGAGCAGTTCTTC.